Following are 5 T cell receptor beta chains from one sample sequenced in a study of beta chain features in type 1 diabetes. All of the isolated RNA was reverse transcribed, so expressed TCRB transcripts were sequenced. Data came from immunoSEQ multiplex PCR; TCRdb stores just in-frame clones and leaves some out. Of about 930,000 clones in the sample, roughly 17% were seen once. Sequencing was carried out using naive CD4+ T cells from blood. The source of these receptors is a woman between 18 and 29 years old in good health.

The J gene is TRBJ1-5, the V gene TRBV15; D gene unclear. Germline V lookup: CDR1 LNHNV, CDR2 YYDKDF (reference sequence). Between the trimmed V and J ends, which lost 4 bases and 1 base, there was a span of 11 bases. The CDR3 extends over 15 amino acids. Here the CDR3 reads CATSTQGRSNQPQHF. In DNA, the CDR3 is TGTGCCACCAGCACCCAAGGACGGAGCAATCAGCCCCAGCATTTT. Together with reference TRBV15 and TRBJ1-5, the CDR3 gives the full variable domain: DAMVIQNPRYQVTQFGKPVTLSCSQTLNHNVMYWYQQKSSQAPKLLFHYYDKDFNNEADTPDNFQSRRPNTSFCFLDIRSPGLGDTAMYLCATSTQGRSNQPQHFGDGTRLSIL.

The chain has TRBV11-2 and TRBJ2-7; D is uncertain. The CDR3 length is 14 residues. V lost 0 bases and J lost 6, with 12 bases in between. Germline V lookup: CDR1 SGHAT, CDR2 FQNNGV. DNA of the CDR3: TGTGCCAGCAGCTTAGATGGCCCGGCTGGCGAGCAGTACTTC. Translation gives CASSLDGPAGEQYF.

This clone was seen more than once but under ten times. The chain links TRBV29-1 to TRBJ2-5; the D is unclear. The ends were cut back, 7 bases at V and 3 bases at J, with 6 bases in the middle. The germline V gene encodes CDR1 SQVTM and CDR2 ANQGSEA. There are 10 residues in the CDR3. The CDR3 loop reads CSAGEETQYF. The CDR3 DNA is TGCAGCGCTGGGGAAGAGACCCAGTACTTC. Supplemented by reference TRBV29-1 and TRBJ2-5, the full variable domain reads SAVISQKPSRDICQRGTSLTIQCQVDSQVTMMFWYRQQPGQSLTLIATANQGSEATYESGFVIDKFPISRPNLTFSTLTVSNMSPEDSSIYLCSAGEETQYFGPGTRLLVL.

The genes are TRBV11-2 and TRBJ2-3; 10 bases align to TRBD2. The CDR3 totals 16 residues. Germline V gene sequence: CDR1 SGHAT, CDR2 FQNNGV. J gave up 2 bases and V 10 bases, and 12 bases lay outside the gene matches. This CDR3 is CATNTGLAEPTDTQYF. The DNA of the CDR3 is TGTGCCACGAATACCGGACTAGCGGAGCCCACAGATACGCAGTATTTT.

This rearrangement joins TRBV7-8 to TRBJ2-7; TRBD1 matches at 8 bases. The CDR3 sequence is 16 residues long. From germline, CDR1 is SGHVS and CDR2 FQNEAQ. Germline trimming cut 4 bases from V and 4 bases from J; bases unmatched to any gene: 12. The CDR3 region is CASSYQGDRRPYEQYF. The CDR3 DNA is TGTGCCAGCAGCTACCAAGGGGACAGGCGTCCGTACGAGCAGTACTTC. Filled out from reference TRBV7-8 and TRBJ2-7, the complete variable domain reads GAGVSQSPRYKVAKRGQDVALRCDPISGHVSLFWYQQALGQGPEFLTYFQNEAQLDKSGLPSDRFFAERPEGSVSTLKIQRTQQEDSAVYLCASSYQGDRRPYEQYFGPGTRLTVT.